Below, one TCR beta chain is given with its context. The V and J ends lost 7 bases and 1 base respectively, with 16 bases between them. This CDR3 region has 15 residues. The germline gives CDR1 SNHLY, CDR2 FYNNEI. The data derive from a study of blood T cell repertoires in COVID-19. Background on the study: There were acute and convalescent COVID-19 samples, and they came from the United States, Italy and Spain. PBMCs, B-cell-depleted T cells, or T cells provided the cDNA or gDNA that made up the material.

In the original processing: Using reference gene primer amplification, nucleated cell counts were estimated. TCRdb's table, derived via immunoSEQ multiplex PCR, lists solely in-frame clones and lacks some. V and J calls and clone size follow that table, whereas D and trimming were derived from the DNA. The table lists about 250,000 clones, roughly nine tenths of them singletons. The clonotype was recovered from a woman in her sixties who had recovered from COVID-19. V is TRBV2 and J is TRBJ1-1; a weak D match, TRBD1 (6 bases). Sequencing input: peripheral blood. DNA of the CDR3: TGTGCCAGCATCTTCGGGTTGACAGGGAACACTGAAGCTTTCTTT. Residues: CASIFGLTGNTEAFF.